This T cell receptor beta chain was profiled in a study of neoadjuvant anti-PD-1 for oral cavity cancer (dated by TCRdb to the early 2020s). Looking at the study overall: Before undergoing curative-intent surgical resection, most patients got three to four biweekly nivolumab doses at 3 mg/kg. A roughly 30% response rate was observed in the parent correlative cohort, in which about a dozen patients were included. Under RECIST 1.1, patients with complete response, partial response or stable disease were classed as responders, and patients with progression were classed as non-responders. A fourth nivolumab dose was given around day 43 to patients without progression, and definitive surgical resection was performed in those patients on days 50-56. What the research found in general, with its limitations: After neoadjuvant nivolumab, non-responders showed significantly higher T cell clonality (Gini index) in PBMCs than responders did. A higher pretreatment blood Treg/Th17 ratio correlated with both higher pretreatment blood TCRbeta clonality and lower post-treatment tumor TCRbeta clonality. The TCR analyses had only a few patients in each response group, and the authors called for validation in larger cohorts.

The time point label for this specimen denotes: before neoadjuvant nivolumab. None of the patients had received prior systemic or radiation treatment, and all were newly diagnosed with stage II-IVA oral cavity squamous cell carcinoma. The cohort consisted of patients with HPV-negative, locally advanced oral cavity squamous cell carcinoma. No culture maintenance or expansion was done, as the peripheral blood mononuclear cells went straight to analysis. Samples were obtained from a longitudinal correlative study of a single-arm phase II trial of neoadjuvant nivolumab in oral cavity squamous cell carcinoma. Subject-matched pre- and post-treatment PBMCs and tumors from three responders and three non-responders were subjected to genomic DNA-based TCRbeta sequencing. Peripheral blood mononuclear cells were collected before nivolumab treatment and were collected again after treatment, at the time of surgery. Genomic DNA was isolated from PBMCs using the Maxwell RSC DNA from Cells kit.

This clone was observed a few times. Its recognized antigen is unknown. The input lacks base qualities; no much larger clone sits a single base away. The CDR3 measures 16 amino acids from cysteine to phenylalanine. Only the CDR3 portion is preserved as DNA: 48 bases, with reading frame beginning at the first base. The germline V gene (reference sequence) sets CDR1 to LNHDA and CDR2 to SQIVND. The germline V and J ends show losses of 3 bases and 6 bases respectively, and no gene match explains 4 bases of the junction. PBMC libraries used mostly roughly 500 ng of input genomic DNA for deep sequencing, with six replicates per sample. Following the manufacturer's instructions, the team built TCRbeta libraries using the immunoSEQ hsTCRbeta kit. Sequencing of the completed libraries took place using an Illumina NovaSeq 6000 S4 flow cell after they had been pooled to approximately 3 nM. The original methods were these. The immunoSEQ Analyzer was used for raw data preprocessing and quality control. The analysis was limited to productive rearrangements, and each clonotype was defined by a unique CDR3 amino acid sequence. Using the R package tcR, the researchers computed the Gini-Simpson index as their estimate of repertoire clonality. Gini indices were compared with Student's t test, and associations with tumor size change were assessed by Pearson correlation. TCRdb took over this immuneACCESS table, retaining in-frame rearrangements with V and J assigned. Such tables are incomplete; in checked studies, under half of the missing clones stem from an unresolved V gene, and the remainder is unexplained. The V and J calls and the clone size are those of that table, but D and trimming were determined from the DNA. In this sample the table shows approximately 15,000 clones, 60% to 70% of which occur a single time. The ten largest clones capture roughly 2.1% of the sample.

The sample in question was PBMCs, obtained before nivolumab (anti-PD-1) treatment. This TCR was recovered from a person aged 35 to 85 with oral cavity squamous cell carcinoma. The rearranged chain carries TRBV19 and TRBJ2-1; 14 central bases correspond to TRBD2. The nucleotide sequence is TGTGCCAGTAGTATCCGACTAGCGGGGGGGGTCAATGAGCAGTTCTTC. Its translation is CASSIRLAGGVNEQFF.